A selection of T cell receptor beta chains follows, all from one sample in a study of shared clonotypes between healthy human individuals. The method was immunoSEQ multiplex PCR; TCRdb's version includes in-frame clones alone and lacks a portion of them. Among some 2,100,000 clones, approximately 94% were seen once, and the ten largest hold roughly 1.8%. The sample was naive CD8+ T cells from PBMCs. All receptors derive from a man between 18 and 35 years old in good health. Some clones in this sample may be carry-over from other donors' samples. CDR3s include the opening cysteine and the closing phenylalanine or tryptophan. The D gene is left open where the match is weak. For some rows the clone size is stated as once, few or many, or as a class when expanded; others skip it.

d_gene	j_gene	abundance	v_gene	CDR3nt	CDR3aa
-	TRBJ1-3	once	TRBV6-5	TGTGCCAGCAGTTACTACGGGGCAGGGTCTGGAAACACCATATATTTT	CASSYYGAGSGNTIYF
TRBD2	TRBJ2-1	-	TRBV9	TGTGCCAGCAGCGTAGGGGGCGGGAGTTACAATGAGCAGTTCTTC	CASSVGGGSYNEQFF
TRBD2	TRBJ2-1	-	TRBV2	TGTGCCCAGGCCACTAGCGGCAACTCCTACAATGAGCAGTTCTTC	CAQATSGNSYNEQFF
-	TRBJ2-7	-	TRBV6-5	TGTGCCAGCAGTTACTCGAAGTCGTACGAGCAGTACTTC	CASSYSKSYEQYF
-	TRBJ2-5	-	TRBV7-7	TGTGCCAGCAGCTTAGGGGTCTGGCAAGAGACCCAGTACTTC	CASSLGVWQETQYF
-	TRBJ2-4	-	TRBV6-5	TGTGCCAGCAGGACCAGGACAGAAGCCAAAAACATTCAGTACTTC	CASRTRTEAKNIQYF
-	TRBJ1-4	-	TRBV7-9	TGTGCCAGCAGCTTAGCGTGGAGGGGTATTGAAAAACTGTTTTTT	CASSLAWRGIEKLFF
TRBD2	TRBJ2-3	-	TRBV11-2	TGTGCCAGCAGCCGCACCATTAGCGGGAGAAGCACAGATACGCAGTATTTT	CASSRTISGRSTDTQYF
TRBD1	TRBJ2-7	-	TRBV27	TGTGCCAGCAGTTTGCCGCCAGGGGGACCGTACGAGCAGTACTTC	CASSLPPGGPYEQYF
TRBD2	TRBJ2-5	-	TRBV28	TGTGCCAGCAGTTTAGGGGTCTGGCGGGGGGCGCGGGAGACCCAGTACTTC	CASSLGVWRGARETQYF
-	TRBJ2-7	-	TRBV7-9	TGTGCCAGCAGGGAGTCCGGGACCTACGAGCAGTACTTC	CASRESGTYEQYF
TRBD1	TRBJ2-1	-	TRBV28	TGTGCCAGCAGTTACAGGGGACGTGGGAATGAGCAGTTCTTC	CASSYRGRGNEQFF
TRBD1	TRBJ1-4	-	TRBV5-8	TGTGCCAGCAGCTTGGTACAGGGGGGAAATGAAAAACTGTTTTTT	CASSLVQGGNEKLFF
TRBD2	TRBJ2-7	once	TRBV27	TGTGCCAGCAGGGATTCAAGCGGGACTTCATCTGGCGAGCAGTACTTC	CASRDSSGTSSGEQYF
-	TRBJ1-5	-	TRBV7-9	TGTGCCAGCAGCTTAGCAGGGCTCCGTTTTAGCAATCAGCCCCAGCATTTT	CASSLAGLRFSNQPQHF
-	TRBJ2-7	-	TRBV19	TGTGCCAGTAGTACGGGACATCGTGGAGAGCAGTACTTC	CASSTGHRGEQYF
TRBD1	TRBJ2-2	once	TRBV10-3	TGTGCCATCAGTGAAGTCAGGGGGCAAGCCGGGGAGCTGTTTTTT	CAISEVRGQAGELFF
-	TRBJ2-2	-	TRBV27	TGTGCCAGCAGCCCGGGAACAGGGCCCGGGGAGCTGTTTTTT	CASSPGTGPGELFF
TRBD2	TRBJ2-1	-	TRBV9	TGTGCCAGCAGCGGGACTAGCGGGAGGGACAATGAGCAGTTCTTC	CASSGTSGRDNEQFF
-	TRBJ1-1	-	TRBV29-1	TGCAGCGTTGAAACCTTAGCGGAAGCTTTCTTT	CSVETLAEAFF
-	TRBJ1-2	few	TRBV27	TGTGCCAGCAGTTTGAGAGACGGATCAAACTATGGCTACACCTTC	CASSLRDGSNYGYTF
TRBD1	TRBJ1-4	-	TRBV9	TGTGCCAGCAGCGCCCACAGGGGTACCGATGAAAAACTGTTTTTT	CASSAHRGTDEKLFF
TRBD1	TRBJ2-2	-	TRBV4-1	TGCGCCAGCAGCCATCGACAGGGGGGGCCCGACGGGGAGCTGTTTTTT	CASSHRQGGPDGELFF
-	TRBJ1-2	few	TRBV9	TGTGCCAGCAGCCCCATTTTGGGATCCTATGGCTACACCTTC	CASSPILGSYGYTF
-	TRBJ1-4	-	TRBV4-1	TGCGCCAGCAGCCAAGATATTTTGGGGAGGAGGAATGAAAAACTGTTTTTT	CASSQDILGRRNEKLFF
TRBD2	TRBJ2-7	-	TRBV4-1	TGCGCCAGCAGCCTCACTAGCGGGAGTTACGAGCAGTACTTC	CASSLTSGSYEQYF
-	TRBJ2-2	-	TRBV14	TGTGCCAGCAGCCCTGTCGGGGAGCTGTTTTTT	CASSPVGELFF
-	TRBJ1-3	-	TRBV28	TGTGCCAGCAGTTTGAGAGGGAACTCTGGAAACACCATATATTTT	CASSLRGNSGNTIYF
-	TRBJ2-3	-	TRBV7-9	TGTGCCAGCAGCTCCGGACTGACTTTGACAGATACGCAGTATTTT	CASSSGLTLTDTQYF
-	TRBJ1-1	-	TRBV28	TGTGCCAGCAGTTTCTTTGGTCGGGGGGTCGCTGGGAACACTGAAGCTTTCTTT	CASSFFGRGVAGNTEAFF
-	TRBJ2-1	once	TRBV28	TGTGCCAGCAGTTTAAGCGGTCCCTACAATGAGCAGTTCTTC	CASSLSGPYNEQFF
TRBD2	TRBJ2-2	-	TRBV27	TGTGCCAGCAGGGGTCTAGCGGGAGGATACCTTCACACCGGGGAGCTGTTTTTT	CASRGLAGGYLHTGELFF
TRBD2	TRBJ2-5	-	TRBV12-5	TGTGCTAGTGGCCCCAGCGGGAAAGAGACCCAGTACTTC	CASGPSGKETQYF
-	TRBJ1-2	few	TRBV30	TGTGCCTGGAGTGTGACAGACTATGGCTACACCTTC	CAWSVTDYGYTF
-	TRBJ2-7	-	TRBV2	TGTGCCAGCAGCTCTTCTTACGAGCAGTACTTC	CASSSSYEQYF
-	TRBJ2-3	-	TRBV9	TGTGCCAGCAGCGTAGTGCCCGAGGGCGGCACAGATACGCAGTATTTT	CASSVVPEGGTDTQYF
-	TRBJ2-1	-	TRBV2	TGTGCCAGCAGTGAAGGAAGGGGGGACTACAATGAGCAGTTCTTC	CASSEGRGDYNEQFF
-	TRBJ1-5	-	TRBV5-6	TGTGCCAGCAGCCACGGGAGCAATCAGCCCCAGCATTTT	CASSHGSNQPQHF
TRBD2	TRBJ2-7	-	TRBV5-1	TGCGCCAGCAGCCTTCTAGCGGGAGGAAAAGGCGAGCAGTACTTC	CASSLLAGGKGEQYF